Detailed here is one T cell receptor (beta chain). This CDR3 has 13 residues. With 5 bases clipped from V and 4 bases from J, the junction kept 1 base outside the gene matches. Germline lookup yields CDR1 SGHTA and CDR2 FQGNSA. This entry comes from a study of blood T cell repertoires in COVID-19. Study-wide background: COVID-19 samples collected from the United States, Italy and Spain covered acute and convalescent phases. PBMCs, B-cell-depleted T cells, or T cells were the source of the cDNA or gDNA that made up the material.

Source study methods: Amplification of reference gene primers was used by the study to estimate nucleated cell counts. Some clones are missing from TCRdb's copy, which holds only in-frame ones; the method was immunoSEQ multiplex PCR. D and trimming come from the DNA, and the V and J calls and clone size come from that table. The table has about 120,000 clones, over 70% seen once. The genes are TRBV7-2 and TRBJ2-5; TRBD1 aligns across 10 bases. The receptor was derived from an older woman with acute or convalescent COVID-19. The sample was peripheral blood. The CDR3 nucleotides read TGTGCCAGCAGCGGGACAGGGGTAGAGACCCAGTACTTC. Translation: CASSGTGVETQYF.